Sequencing of this T cell receptor beta chain was carried out in a study of regulatory T cells in long-lasting Graves disease. Libraries of TCR beta came from iRepertoire HTBI primers plus Arm-PCR of CDR3 regions. From the multiplex PCR reads, TCRdb called clonotypes with MiXCR, one entry per CDR3 protein. The data show 400,000 to 550,000 distinct CDR3 sequences, with less than 20% seen just once and approximately 12% held by the top ten. This CDR3 has 15 amino acids. The germline V gene encodes CDR1 ENHRY and CDR2 SYGVKD. V was shortened by 0 bases and J by 0 bases, with 6 bases between the two germline ends. This clonotype was counted many times. As for time point: newly diagnosed GD, antithyroid drugs for less than 3 months. RNA from PBMCs was the source of the TCR library. These data were also filed under a second study, of T cells in Graves' hyperthyroidism and ophthalmopathy. That work adds: The study used the HTBI primer set for a first-round RT-PCR of the TCR CDR3.

Sample: peripheral blood mononuclear cells (PBMCs), taken at new diagnosis, from a patient treated with antithyroid drugs. The TCR comes from a woman aged 25 to 39 with Graves disease. This chain links TRBV10-3 with TRBJ1-5; the D is unclear. CDR3 DNA: TGTGCCATCAGTGAGTCAGGGTTTAGCAATCAGCCCCAGCATTTT. The encoded protein is CAISESGFSNQPQHF.